This entry lists 29 T cell receptor beta chains sequenced from one sample in a study of T cell changes during pregnancy in multiple sclerosis. The repertoire was sequenced with immunoSEQ multiplex PCR; TCRdb's copy has only in-frame clones and lacks some. The sample carries some 29,000 clones, about 89% recorded once. The starting material was CD8+ T cells from peripheral blood mononuclear cells, obtained in the third trimester of pregnancy. The receptors derive from a female donor with multiple sclerosis, enrolled in a pregnancy study.

The rearrangement uses TRBV7-9 and TRBJ2-1; 11 bases align to TRBD2. V lost 5 bases and J lost 7; bases outside the gene matches: 10. Germline values: CDR1 SEHNR, CDR2 FQNEAQ (reference sequence). This CDR3 contains 16 residues. CDR3 in amino acids: CASSPQLAGDRNEQFF. The DNA for the CDR3 is TGTGCCAGCAGCCCCCAACTAGCGGGGGACCGTAATGAGCAGTTCTTC. Supplemented by reference TRBV7-9 and TRBJ2-1, the full variable domain reads DTGVSQNPRHKITKRGQNVTFRCDPISEHNRLYWYRQTLGQGPEFLTYFQNEAQLEKSRLLSDRFSAERPKGSFSTLEIQRTEQGDSAMYLCASSPQLAGDRNEQFFGPGTRLTVL.

This sequence joins TRBV12-5 and TRBJ1-2, with D tentatively TRBD1 (5 bases). The CDR3 is made up of 15 amino acids. Trimming cost V 5 bases and J 8 bases, with 21 bases left between them. CDR1 and CDR2 from the germline V gene are LGHNT and FRNRAP. The CDR3 bases are TGTGCTAGTGGTGGAGGGGTCGCTGGGCCCCTAGGCTACACCTTC. It is translated as CASGGGVAGPLGYTF.

The chain employs TRBV7-9 and TRBJ1-2, with a tentative D call TRBD1 (5 bases). V was shortened by 5 bases and J by 6 bases, with 22 bases between the two germline ends. CDR3 size: 16 residues. Per germline, CDR1 SEHNR and CDR2 FQNEAQ (reference sequence). DNA for the CDR3: TGTGCCAGCAGCGCCTCAACCCACGAAGGGGTCAATGGCTACACCTTC. Protein sequence: CASSASTHEGVNGYTF.

The genes are TRBV27 and TRBJ1-2, with 9 bases fitting TRBD1. Germline values: CDR1 MNHEY, CDR2 SMNVEV (reference sequence). This CDR3 is 18 amino acids long. V trimming: 4 bases; J trimming: 4 bases; junction bases outside the gene matches: 16. CDR3 region: CASSSGRDRAAPGYGYTF. DNA for the CDR3: TGTGCCAGCAGTTCTGGCCGGGACAGGGCTGCCCCGGGCTATGGCTACACCTTC.

The sample holds one count of this clone. The chain couples TRBV9 to TRBJ2-1; 8 positions agree with TRBD1. Germline trimming cut 3 bases from V and 13 bases from J; bases unmatched to any gene: 3. The CDR3 runs 11 residues. In germline, CDR1 is SGDLS, CDR2 YYNGEE. The CDR3 nucleotides are TGTGCCAGCAGCGCGACAGGGGAACAGTTCTTC. This translates into CASSATGEQFF.

The rearrangement uses TRBV9 and TRBJ1-1; 7 bases align to TRBD1. The V segment lost 4 bases and the J segment 1 base; nucleotides outside the gene matches: 4. CDR1 is SGDLS, CDR2 YYNGEE, per germline. The CDR3 consists of 14 residues. The DNA for the CDR3 is TGTGCCAGCAGCAGCCGGGACAGGAACACTGAAGCTTTCTTT. Translation gives CASSSRDRNTEAFF.

V is TRBV29-1 and J is TRBJ2-3, with 10 bases aligning to TRBD1. Germline V gives CDR1 SQVTM, CDR2 ANQGSEA. The CDR3 is 16 residues long. V was pared by 2 bases and J by 5 bases, with 10 bases of the junction left unmatched. This CDR3 reads CSVEYLETGGQDTQYF. The CDR3 DNA sequence: TGCAGCGTTGAATACTTGGAGACAGGGGGCCAAGATACGCAGTATTTT.

This clone was seen only a few times. The chain couples TRBV28 to TRBJ1-5; 7 bases match TRBD1. The V segment lost 6 bases and the J segment 1 base; nucleotides outside the gene matches: 9. Germline V CDR1 and CDR2: MDHEN, SYDVKM. This CDR3 has 16 residues. The CDR3 region has the DNA TGTGCCAGCAGGGTCCGTAGACAGGGAAGCAATCAGCCCCAGCATTTT. Its protein is CASRVRRQGSNQPQHF.

The chain couples TRBV15 to TRBJ1-1; D possibly corresponds to TRBD1 (6 bases). The V end was cut by 1 base, the J end by 3 bases, with 9 bases between. The germline gives CDR1 LNHNV, CDR2 YYDKDF (reference sequence). This CDR3 is 14 amino acids long. CDR3 in amino acids: CATSRGRGDTEAFF. Here the CDR3 DNA reads TGTGCCACCAGCAGAGGCAGGGGCGACACTGAAGCTTTCTTT.

J is TRBJ2-7 and V is TRBV7-8, with 9 bases fitting TRBD1. CDR1 and CDR2 (germline): SGHVS, FQNEAQ. The CDR3 contains 14 residues. The trim removed 6 bases at V and 7 bases at J, leaving 10 bases unmatched. The CDR3 nucleotides are TGTGCCAGCAGTCAGGGGACAGGGACGGGAGAGCAGTACTTC. It is translated as CASSQGTGTGEQYF.

This chain joins TRBV28 and TRBJ2-1; D is perhaps TRBD2 (6 bases). Between the trimmed V and J ends, which lost 3 bases and 3 bases, there was a span of 9 bases. Looked up from germline, CDR1 is MDHEN and CDR2 is SYDVKM. The CDR3 covers 14 residues. The CDR3 loop is CASSLSSGYNEQFF. DNA for the CDR3: TGTGCCAGCAGTTTGAGTAGCGGCTACAATGAGCAGTTCTTC.

V is TRBV9 and J is TRBJ2-7; the match to TRBD1 covers 11 bases. CDR3 length equals 15 residues. Losses at the gene ends were 3 bases for V and 5 bases for J; bases not matched to a gene: 7. The germline V gene encodes CDR1 SGDLS and CDR2 YYNGEE. This CDR3 is CASSAPGQGANEQYF. The DNA of the CDR3 is TGTGCCAGCAGCGCCCCCGGACAGGGGGCCAACGAGCAGTACTTC. Full variable domain (missing parts from reference TRBV9 and TRBJ2-7): DSGVTQTPKHLITATGQRVTLRCSPRSGDLSVYWYQQSLDQGLQFLIQYYNGEERAKGNILERFSAQQFPDLHSELNLSSLELGDSALYFCASSAPGQGANEQYFGPGTRLTVT.

This clone has just one count. The genes are TRBV19 and TRBJ2-1, with a possible D match to TRBD1 (6 bases). The V and J ends lost 6 bases and 0 bases respectively, with 12 bases between them. The CDR3 length is 15 residues. Germline V gene data show CDR1 as LNHDA and CDR2 as SQIVND (reference sequence). The CDR3 sequence is CASSATGSSYNEQFF. The CDR3 nucleotides are TGTGCCAGTAGCGCCACAGGGAGCTCCTACAATGAGCAGTTCTTC.

The chain carries TRBV27 and TRBJ1-2, with D maybe TRBD1 (5 bases). CDR1 and CDR2 (germline): MNHEY, SMNVEV (reference sequence). V was trimmed by 5 bases and J by 8 bases, leaving 12 bases between them. The CDR3 spans 12 residues. CDR3 protein: CASSPTGGGYTF. The CDR3 DNA follows: TGTGCCAGCAGTCCGACCGGGGGAGGCTACACCTTC.

V gene TRBV5-1 combines with J gene TRBJ2-7; 8 bases map to TRBD2. The CDR3 consists of 14 residues. The germline V gene encodes CDR1 SGHRS and CDR2 YFSETQ. The ends lost 0 bases at V and 1 base at J; junction bases unmatched: 0. CDR3 in DNA: TGCGCCAGCAGCTTGGCGGGAGGGTCCTACGAGCAGTACTTC. This codes for CASSLAGGSYEQYF.

This sequence joins TRBV7-6 and TRBJ1-1; D is uncertain. The CDR3 contains 15 residues. Germline-derived CDR1 and CDR2 are SGHVS and FNYEAQ. Trimming left V 1 base short and J 1 base short, with 10 bases between. The CDR3 nucleotides are TGTGCCAGCAGCTTAGGAGGGAGGGCGAACACTGAAGCTTTCTTT. Amino acid sequence: CASSLGGRANTEAFF. Full variable domain (outside the CDR3, taken from reference TRBV7-6 and TRBJ1-1): GAGVSQSPRYKVTKRGQDVALRCDPISGHVSLYWYRQALGQGPEFLTYFNYEAQQDKSGLPNDRFSAERPEGSISTLTIQRTEQRDSAMYRCASSLGGRANTEAFFGQGTRLTVV.

V gene TRBV4-2 combines with J gene TRBJ2-1, with a weak D call TRBD2 (6 bases). From germline, CDR1 is LGHNA and CDR2 YNFKEQ. Trimming left V 4 bases short and J 6 bases short, with 13 bases between. The CDR3 covers 14 residues. For the CDR3, the DNA is TGTGCCAGCAGCCGGGGACTTGGTTCCAATGAGCAGTTCTTC. Its translation is CASSRGLGSNEQFF.

The chain recombines TRBV27 with TRBJ2-7; weak D call: TRBD2 (6 bases). V was trimmed by 7 bases and J by 6 bases, leaving 19 bases between them. The CDR3 spans 14 residues. CDR1 and CDR2 (germline): MNHEY, SMNVEV (reference sequence). In nucleotides, the CDR3 is TGTGCCAGCAAGGGGACCGGGGGAGCGGGCGAGCAGTACTTC. Translated: CASKGTGGAGEQYF.

The J gene is TRBJ1-4, the V gene TRBV5-6, with no clear D. Germline CDR1 is SGHDT and CDR2 is YYEEEE. V was pared by 4 bases and J by 0 bases, with 13 bases between. The CDR3 runs to 16 residues. CDR3 amino acids: CASSPSIAPTNEKLFF. The CDR3 DNA reads TGTGCCAGCAGCCCGTCGATAGCTCCAACTAATGAAAAACTGTTTTTT.

This chain connects TRBV14 to TRBJ1-1; D perhaps matches TRBD1 (6 bases). From germline, CDR1 is SGHDN and CDR2 FVKESK. The V end lost 4 bases, the J end lost 5 bases, and 17 bases lay between the germline ends. This CDR3 is built from 15 residues. The CDR3 protein is CASSLHPPGVTEAFF. In DNA, the CDR3 is TGTGCCAGCAGCCTCCACCCCCCAGGGGTGACTGAAGCTTTCTTT.

The chain uses TRBV4-2 and TRBJ2-7, with TRBD2 as a possible D gene (6 bases). This CDR3 has 16 residues. V was clipped by 0 bases and J by 0 bases, with 12 bases between them. Germline V lookup: CDR1 LGHNA, CDR2 YNFKEQ. The CDR3 DNA reads as TGTGCCAGCAGCCAAGAAAGCGCGGGGCCCTCCTACGAGCAGTACTTC. It specifies CASSQESAGPSYEQYF.

The chain carries TRBV15 and TRBJ1-2; D not certain. Germline CDR1 is LNHNV and CDR2 is YYDKDF (reference sequence). The CDR3 runs 15 residues. V lost 5 bases and J lost 0, with 13 bases in between. The CDR3 DNA follows: TGTGCCACCAGCCATTATCGGGGAGCTAACTATGGCTACACCTTC. It encodes CATSHYRGANYGYTF.

V and J are TRBV7-9 and TRBJ2-7; D is perhaps TRBD1 (5 bases). The CDR3 totals 17 residues. The V end lost 0 bases, the J end lost 2 bases, and 17 bases lay between the germline ends. Germline V gene data show CDR1 as SEHNR and CDR2 as FQNEAQ (reference sequence). CDR3 DNA: TGTGCCAGCAGCTTAGCGATGGGCAGGGCAAAAACCTACGAGCAGTACTTC. Protein sequence: CASSLAMGRAKTYEQYF.

The J gene is TRBJ2-1, the V gene TRBV7-6; 7 nucleotides line up with TRBD1. Trimming took 0 bases from V and 4 from J; bases not matched to a gene: 12. This CDR3 is 18 amino acids long. Looked up from germline, CDR1 is SGHVS and CDR2 is FNYEAQ. The CDR3 sequence is CASSLARGSGTAYNEQFF. In DNA form, the CDR3 reads TGTGCCAGCAGCTTAGCGCGAGGGTCGGGGACAGCATACAATGAGCAGTTCTTC.

The chain recombines TRBV6-1 with TRBJ2-5; 10 positions agree with TRBD2. Germline CDR1 and CDR2: MNHNS and SASEGT. The CDR3 covers 15 residues. Unmatched junction bases numbered 0, after V lost 2 bases and J lost 0 bases. The CDR3 DNA reads TGTGCCAGCAGTGAACTAGCGGGAGACCAAGAGACCCAGTACTTC. Protein: CASSELAGDQETQYF.

The chain recombines TRBV29-1 with TRBJ2-5; TRBD1 is a possible D gene (6 bases). CDR1 SQVTM and CDR2 ANQGSEA come from the germline V gene. V lost 0 bases, J lost 4 bases, and 18 bases lay in between. The CDR3 is 16 residues long. Here the CDR3 DNA reads TGCAGCGTTGAAGATAGAGTGGCAGGGGCCGCAGAGACCCAGTACTTC. Amino acids: CSVEDRVAGAAETQYF.

The rearrangement joins TRBV4-1 to TRBJ2-1; 10 nucleotides line up with TRBD1. Per germline, CDR1 MGHRA and CDR2 YSYEKL. J lost 10 bases, V lost 5 bases, and 8 bases had no gene match. The CDR3 contains 14 residues. CDR3 residues: CASSTLTGGEEQFF. CDR3 sequence (DNA): TGCGCCAGCAGCACCCTGACAGGGGGCGAAGAGCAGTTCTTC.

V usage is TRBV13 and J usage is TRBJ2-3; TRBD2 agrees at 10 bases. CDR1 PRHDT and CDR2 FYEKMQ come from the germline V gene (reference sequence). The length of the CDR3 is 16 residues. With 3 bases clipped from V and 6 bases from J, the junction kept 9 bases outside the gene matches. For the CDR3, the DNA is TGTGCCAGCAGCTTTGAGCGGGGGGGCACAGGGGATACGCAGTATTTT. Translation: CASSFERGGTGDTQYF.

The V call is TRBV10-3, the J call TRBJ1-3; perhaps TRBD1 as D (5 bases). Germline assignment: CDR1 ENHRY and CDR2 SYGVKD. This CDR3 contains 11 residues. V was cut by 8 bases and J by 7 bases, with 9 bases left in between. Here the CDR3 reads CAIGRGNTIYF. DNA for the CDR3: TGTGCCATCGGGCGGGGGAACACCATATATTTT.